These T cell receptor beta chains were read from a single sample in a study of cytomegalovirus exposure and HLA in healthy donors. The repertoire was sequenced with immunoSEQ multiplex PCR; TCRdb's copy has only in-frame clones and lacks some. The data show about 82,000 clones, roughly 80% seen once. The sample was PBMCs. The receptor set was obtained from a woman aged 50 to 60 in good health and CMV-seropositive. Each CDR3 is given with its conserved first and last residue. Each record gives: J gene, D gene, V gene, clone size, CDR3 protein, CDR3 DNA. A D gene is named only where the DNA matches it firmly. Size is omitted from some rows. Given values are once, few, many or a class for expanded clones.

j_gene: TRBJ2-1
d_gene: TRBD2
v_gene: TRBV19
abundance: NA
CDR3aa: CASSTRTSGRRYNEQFF
CDR3nt: TGTGCCAGTAGTACAAGGACTAGCGGGAGGCGGTACAATGAGCAGTTCTTC

j_gene: TRBJ1-4
d_gene: NA
v_gene: TRBV27
abundance: NA
CDR3aa: CASSLQINEKLFF
CDR3nt: TGTGCCAGCAGTTTACAGATTAATGAAAAACTGTTTTTT

j_gene: TRBJ1-1
d_gene: TRBD1
v_gene: TRBV2
abundance: NA
CDR3aa: CASSPTGMNTEAFF
CDR3nt: TGTGCCAGCAGCCCGACAGGGATGAACACTGAAGCTTTCTTT

j_gene: TRBJ2-7
d_gene: TRBD2
v_gene: TRBV5-1
abundance: once
CDR3aa: CASSRVIRLAGGEQYF
CDR3nt: TGCGCCAGCAGCAGAGTAATCAGACTAGCGGGCGGCGAGCAGTACTTC

j_gene: TRBJ2-1
d_gene: TRBD2
v_gene: TRBV7-6
abundance: few
CDR3aa: CASSLQASGRGRVAYNEQFF
CDR3nt: TGTGCCAGCAGCTTACAGGCTAGCGGGAGAGGAAGGGTGGCCTACAATGAGCAGTTCTTC

j_gene: TRBJ2-1
d_gene: NA
v_gene: TRBV30
abundance: NA
CDR3aa: CAWTRSRIGNEQFF
CDR3nt: TGTGCCTGGACTCGTTCCCGCATCGGCAATGAGCAGTTCTTC

j_gene: TRBJ1-2
d_gene: NA
v_gene: TRBV6-5
abundance: NA
CDR3aa: CASSYNRGTDGYTF
CDR3nt: TGTGCCAGCAGTTACAACCGCGGGACTGACGGCTACACCTTC

j_gene: TRBJ2-5
d_gene: NA
v_gene: TRBV27
abundance: NA
CDR3aa: CASSSPQGGGETQYF
CDR3nt: TGTGCCAGCAGTTCGCCCCAGGGGGGAGGAGAGACCCAGTACTTC

j_gene: TRBJ2-7
d_gene: NA
v_gene: TRBV4-2
abundance: NA
CDR3aa: CASSQLPGQAYEQYF
CDR3nt: TGTGCCAGCAGCCAACTCCCGGGACAAGCCTACGAGCAGTACTTC

j_gene: TRBJ1-1
d_gene: TRBD1
v_gene: TRBV28
abundance: NA
CDR3aa: CASLSRDRGQAFF
CDR3nt: TGTGCCAGCCTGAGCCGGGACAGGGGCCAAGCTTTCTTT

j_gene: TRBJ2-7
d_gene: NA
v_gene: TRBV9
abundance: NA
CDR3aa: CASSVVPSGEQYF
CDR3nt: TGTGCCAGCAGCGTAGTCCCAAGCGGCGAGCAGTACTTC

j_gene: TRBJ2-3
d_gene: TRBD2
v_gene: TRBV6-6
abundance: once
CDR3aa: CASSLSGRTRYF
CDR3nt: TGTGCCAGCAGTCTTAGCGGGAGAACGAGGTATTTT

j_gene: TRBJ1-4
d_gene: NA
v_gene: TRBV4-1
abundance: few
CDR3aa: CASSQESTGGKKLFF
CDR3nt: TGCGCCAGCAGCCAAGAATCTACGGGGGGGAAAAAACTGTTTTTT

j_gene: TRBJ2-7
d_gene: TRBD1
v_gene: TRBV27
abundance: medium-sized
CDR3aa: CASSLLGQGNEQYF
CDR3nt: TGTGCCAGCAGTTTGCTGGGACAGGGGAACGAGCAGTACTTC

j_gene: TRBJ2-6
d_gene: NA
v_gene: TRBV30
abundance: NA
CDR3aa: CAWSTYSGANVLTF
CDR3nt: TGTGCCTGGAGTACTTACTCTGGGGCCAACGTCCTGACTTTC

j_gene: TRBJ1-5
d_gene: NA
v_gene: TRBV19
abundance: NA
CDR3aa: CASSIGQGSWNQPQHF
CDR3nt: TGTGCCAGTAGTATAGGTCAGGGTTCTTGGAATCAGCCCCAGCATTTT

j_gene: TRBJ1-1
d_gene: TRBD1
v_gene: TRBV30
abundance: NA
CDR3aa: CASYRGQNTEAFF
CDR3nt: TGTGCCTCGTACAGGGGCCAGAACACTGAAGCTTTCTTT

j_gene: TRBJ1-1
d_gene: NA
v_gene: TRBV28
abundance: few
CDR3aa: CASSLRPTNTEAFF
CDR3nt: TGTGCCAGCAGTTTGCGGCCGACGAACACTGAAGCTTTCTTT

j_gene: TRBJ2-4
d_gene: NA
v_gene: TRBV30
abundance: NA
CDR3aa: CAYQGGKNIQYF
CDR3nt: TGTGCCTACCAAGGGGGCAAAAACATTCAGTACTTC

j_gene: TRBJ2-7
d_gene: TRBD1
v_gene: TRBV6-5
abundance: NA
CDR3aa: CASSYSGTGIYEQYF
CDR3nt: TGTGCCAGCAGTTACTCAGGGACAGGCATCTACGAGCAGTACTTC

j_gene: TRBJ1-1
d_gene: NA
v_gene: TRBV29-1
abundance: NA
CDR3aa: CSVSENAEAFF
CDR3nt: TGCAGCGTTTCCGAGAACGCTGAAGCTTTCTTT

j_gene: TRBJ2-1
d_gene: NA
v_gene: TRBV18
abundance: NA
CDR3aa: CASSPGRGGYNEQFF
CDR3nt: TGTGCCAGCTCACCAGGGAGGGGGGGCTACAATGAGCAGTTCTTC

j_gene: TRBJ2-5
d_gene: TRBD2
v_gene: TRBV6-5
abundance: NA
CDR3aa: CASRDLAGGEETQYF
CDR3nt: TGTGCCAGCAGGGATCTAGCGGGGGGGGAAGAGACCCAGTACTTC

j_gene: TRBJ1-3
d_gene: NA
v_gene: TRBV2
abundance: once
CDR3aa: CASTLSGNTIYF
CDR3nt: TGTGCCAGCACCCTCTCTGGAAACACCATATATTTT

j_gene: TRBJ1-1
d_gene: TRBD1
v_gene: TRBV7-2
abundance: once
CDR3aa: CASSTGQGNTEAFF
CDR3nt: TGTGCCAGCAGCACAGGACAGGGCAACACTGAAGCTTTCTTT

j_gene: TRBJ1-1
d_gene: NA
v_gene: TRBV7-9
abundance: NA
CDR3aa: CASSPRTGGLGTEAFF
CDR3nt: TGTGCCAGCAGCCCCAGGACCGGGGGTTTGGGCACTGAAGCTTTCTTT

j_gene: TRBJ2-1
d_gene: NA
v_gene: TRBV4-1
abundance: NA
CDR3aa: CASSQGWGQSSYNEQFF
CDR3nt: TGCGCCAGCAGCCAGGGTTGGGGCCAAAGCTCCTACAATGAGCAGTTCTTC

j_gene: TRBJ2-5
d_gene: NA
v_gene: TRBV6-5
abundance: NA
CDR3aa: CASRADREGETQYF
CDR3nt: TGTGCCAGCAGGGCGGACAGGGAGGGCGAGACCCAGTACTTC

j_gene: TRBJ1-2
d_gene: NA
v_gene: TRBV6-1
abundance: NA
CDR3aa: CASSERATRRGYTF
CDR3nt: TGTGCCAGCAGTGAAAGGGCAACCAGGAGGGGCTACACCTTC

j_gene: TRBJ2-5
d_gene: NA
v_gene: TRBV28
abundance: NA
CDR3aa: CASSSVETQYF
CDR3nt: TGTGCCAGCAGTTCTGTAGAGACCCAGTACTTC

j_gene: TRBJ1-2
d_gene: TRBD1
v_gene: TRBV11-3
abundance: NA
CDR3aa: CASSPRDRDYGYTF
CDR3nt: TGTGCCAGCAGCCCCCGAGACAGGGACTATGGCTACACCTTC

j_gene: TRBJ1-1
d_gene: NA
v_gene: TRBV7-8
abundance: many
CDR3aa: CASSLERGTEAFF
CDR3nt: TGTGCCAGCAGCTTAGAAAGGGGGACTGAAGCTTTCTTT

j_gene: TRBJ1-5
d_gene: NA
v_gene: TRBV19
abundance: NA
CDR3aa: CASSILRRLDQPQHF
CDR3nt: TGTGCCAGTAGTATACTGCGGCGGCTCGATCAGCCCCAGCATTTT

j_gene: TRBJ2-3
d_gene: NA
v_gene: TRBV18
abundance: NA
CDR3aa: CASSPLRGTDTQYF
CDR3nt: TGTGCCAGCTCACCACTACGGGGGACAGATACGCAGTATTTT

j_gene: TRBJ2-5
d_gene: NA
v_gene: TRBV9
abundance: NA
CDR3aa: CASSPNGEEETQYF
CDR3nt: TGTGCCAGCAGCCCTAACGGGGAGGAAGAGACCCAGTACTTC

j_gene: TRBJ1-1
d_gene: NA
v_gene: TRBV11-2
abundance: NA
CDR3aa: CASSLVRGGNTEAFF
CDR3nt: TGTGCCAGCAGCTTAGTGAGGGGAGGGAACACTGAAGCTTTCTTT

j_gene: TRBJ2-3
d_gene: NA
v_gene: TRBV7-9
abundance: NA
CDR3aa: CASSLTAVHTQYF
CDR3nt: TGTGCCAGCAGCTTGACGGCGGTGCATACGCAGTATTTT

j_gene: TRBJ2-1
d_gene: TRBD2
v_gene: TRBV19
abundance: NA
CDR3aa: CASTPLAPSRNYYNEQFF
CDR3nt: TGTGCCAGTACCCCACTAGCGCCCAGCAGAAATTACTACAATGAGCAGTTCTTC

j_gene: TRBJ1-1
d_gene: NA
v_gene: TRBV20-1
abundance: NA
CDR3aa: CSAWTRGEAFF
CDR3nt: TGCAGTGCTTGGACACGTGGTGAAGCTTTCTTT

j_gene: TRBJ2-5
d_gene: TRBD1
v_gene: TRBV19
abundance: NA
CDR3aa: CASSAHTGGGETQYF
CDR3nt: TGTGCCAGTAGTGCGCACACAGGGGGTGGAGAGACCCAGTACTTC

j_gene: TRBJ2-1
d_gene: NA
v_gene: TRBV11-3
abundance: NA
CDR3aa: CASSQGLRGYNEQFF
CDR3nt: TGTGCCAGCAGCCAGGGACTGAGGGGTTACAATGAGCAGTTCTTC

j_gene: TRBJ1-2
d_gene: TRBD1
v_gene: TRBV7-9
abundance: many
CDR3aa: CASSLHYGTGEEANYGYTF
CDR3nt: TGTGCCAGCAGCTTACACTACGGGACAGGGGAAGAGGCTAACTATGGCTACACCTTC

j_gene: TRBJ2-1
d_gene: NA
v_gene: TRBV7-9
abundance: NA
CDR3aa: CASSLGAGGFYEQFF
CDR3nt: TGTGCCAGCAGCTTAGGGGCAGGGGGGTTCTATGAGCAGTTCTTC

j_gene: TRBJ2-7
d_gene: NA
v_gene: TRBV9
abundance: NA
CDR3aa: CASSVEGGPEQYF
CDR3nt: TGTGCCAGCAGCGTAGAGGGGGGGCCCGAGCAGTACTTC

j_gene: TRBJ1-1
d_gene: NA
v_gene: TRBV19
abundance: NA
CDR3aa: CASSFSGNTEAFF
CDR3nt: TGTGCCAGTTCGTTCAGCGGGAACACTGAAGCTTTCTTT

j_gene: TRBJ2-1
d_gene: TRBD2
v_gene: TRBV19
abundance: NA
CDR3aa: CASSKRGALLAGAYNEQFF
CDR3nt: TGTGCCAGTAGTAAGAGGGGGGCACTTCTAGCGGGGGCATACAATGAGCAGTTCTTC

j_gene: TRBJ2-5
d_gene: NA
v_gene: TRBV7-9
abundance: NA
CDR3aa: CASSLAQRSSETQYF
CDR3nt: TGTGCCAGCAGCTTAGCCCAGCGGTCCAGCGAGACCCAGTACTTC

j_gene: TRBJ2-7
d_gene: TRBD1
v_gene: TRBV5-5
abundance: NA
CDR3aa: CASSSLLSPTGRRYEQYF
CDR3nt: TGTGCCAGCAGCTCCCTCCTCAGCCCGACAGGGCGCAGATACGAGCAGTACTTC